The 30 T cell receptor beta chains below were found in one sample sequenced in a study of tumor-infiltrating lymphocytes in primary liver carcinoma. Unsorted whole blood yielded the blood RNA, and germline DNA was also extracted. TCR beta cDNA was made from roughly 500 ng total RNA with a constant-region primer. Libraries covering TCR beta were generated through three nested multiplex PCR rounds (using a slightly modified ARM-PCR). PCR rounds one and two used TRBV1-TRBV30 forward primers with a C-beta reverse primer for roughly 10 cycles each. TCRdb called the multiplex PCR reads again in MiXCR, with one record for every CDR3 protein. The sample includes 180,000 or so distinct CDR3 sequences, about 60% seen only once; the top ten take approximately 68%. The material sequenced was peripheral blood. Every receptor here comes from a man between 40 and 49 years old with primary liver carcinoma and hepatitis B virus infection.

About this clonotype: At one end the junction does not follow the germline gene, possibly because of a read error. The chain employs TRBV11-2 and TRBJ2-1; 10 nucleotides match TRBD2. CDR1 SGHAT and CDR2 FQNNGV come from the germline V gene. This CDR3 has 15 amino acids. DNA of the CDR3: TGTGCCAACAGCTTAGACCTAGCGGGAGCGGATGAGCAGTTCTTC. Amino acids: CANSLDLAGADEQFF.

This clonotype was seen a single time. CDR3 in amino acids: CVNSWDRAEAFF. DNA of the CDR3: TGTGTCAACAGTTGGGACAGGGCTGAAGCTTTCTTT. V gene TRBV12-3 or TRBV12-4 combines with J gene TRBJ1-1; 9 bases line up with TRBD1. This CDR3 has 12 residues.

This clonotype appeared a single time. At one end, the junction sequence differs from germline, possibly due to a read error. The chain is built from TRBV11-2 and TRBJ2-1, with unresolved D. Germline lookup yields CDR1 SGHAT and CDR2 FQNNGV. The CDR3 has 13 residues. CDR3 coding DNA: TGTGCCAGCAGCCCGGGTAGGGTCAATGAGCAGCTCTTC. Translating it yields CASSPGRVNEQLF.

With respect to this clonotype: The conserved phenylalanine or tryptophan is not found at the CDR3 terminus, so this likely reflects a read error. No DNA is shown, since the ends of the CDR3 on it are uncertain; the CDR3 is the one TCRdb lists. The V gene is TRBV11-2, the J gene TRBJ2-1; no check of the table's D call, TRBD2, against the DNA was made. Termini included, the CDR3 measures 13 amino acids. Germline V gene sequence: CDR1 SGHAT, CDR2 FQNNGV. CDR3 sequence reads: CASRAGPYNGQFL.

This clonotype has just a few counts. J is TRBJ2-3 and V is TRBV28; TRBD1 matches 8 bases. Trimming at V came to 5 bases and at J to 1 base, leaving 14 bases not matched to a gene. The CDR3 is made up of 18 amino acids. From germline, CDR1 is MDHEN and CDR2 SYDVKM. The CDR3 protein is CASSTPYGLDRGTDTQYF. The CDR3 coding sequence is TGTGCCAGCAGTACTCCATACGGATTGGACAGGGGCACAGATACGCAGTATTTT.

As regards this clonotype: At one end, the junction sequence differs from germline, possibly due to a read error. The chain joins TRBV29-1 to TRBJ2-1; possible D gene TRBD2, 5 bases. In germline, CDR1 is SQVTM, CDR2 ANQGSEA. The CDR3 consists of 12 residues. The CDR3 loop reads CSVDEGYNEQLF. DNA of the CDR3: TGCAGCGTTGACGAGGGTTACAATGAGCAGTTGTTC.

This clonotype was seen repeatedly, ten times or more. The gene calls are TRBV12-3 or TRBV12-4 and TRBJ1-1; 8 nucleotides agree with TRBD1. V was pared by 2 bases and J by 6 bases, with 5 bases of the junction left unmatched. CDR3 size: 14 residues. The CDR3 region is CASSLTGGIPEAFF. The CDR3, as DNA: TGTGCCAGCAGTTTAACAGGGGGTATACCTGAAGCTTTCTTT.

V gene TRBV5-1 combines with J gene TRBJ2-1, with TRBD1 matching 7 bases. Trimming removed 2 bases from V and 6 bases from J; junction bases left unmatched: 2. The CDR3 loop spans 13 amino acids. The germline V gene has CDR1 SGHRS and CDR2 YFSETQ. CDR3 sequence (DNA): TGCGCCAGCAGCTTCAGGACAGGCAATGAGCAGTTCTTC. As protein: CASSFRTGNEQFF.

This clonotype came up once. V and J are TRBV10-2 and TRBJ2-2; no reliable D call. The CDR3 is 11 residues long. V dropped 4 bases and J dropped 10 bases, with 7 bases sitting between them. In germline, CDR1 is WSHSY, CDR2 SAAADI. This chain's CDR3 is CASSVAVELFF. Written as DNA, the CDR3 is TGCGCCAGCAGTGTAGCCGTGGAGCTGTTTTTT.

This clonotype was seen at least ten times. This chain links TRBV29-1 with TRBJ2-1; D not resolved. V lost 5 bases to trimming and J lost 8 bases, with 13 bases between them. Germline lookup yields CDR1 SQVTM and CDR2 ANQGSEA. This CDR3 has 12 amino acids. The CDR3 here is CSVSFSLDEQFF. In DNA, the CDR3 is TGCAGCGTTTCATTTAGCCTCGATGAGCAGTTCTTC.

To note about this clonotype: This CDR3 is missing its conserved last phenylalanine or tryptophan, likely due to a read error. V is TRBV11-2 and J is TRBJ2-7, with D tentatively TRBD2 (5 bases). The germline V and J ends were trimmed by 5 bases and 3 bases, with 20 bases remaining between them. Germline assignment: CDR1 SGHAT and CDR2 FQNNGV. This CDR3 region has 16 residues. This CDR3 reads CASSLHVEEAGYEQYS. CDR3 in DNA: TGTGCCAGCAGCCTCCATGTTGAGGAGGCGGGCTACGAGCAGTACTCC.

This chain joins TRBV6-5 and TRBJ1-5; possible D gene TRBD1, 6 bases. The germline CDR1 and CDR2 sequences are MNHEY and SVGAGI. The CDR3 is 15 residues long. The V gene lost 5 bases and the J gene lost 14 bases, with 25 bases spanning the gap. The CDR3 nucleotides are TGTGCCAGCAGTCCAGGGGCCTCGACCAATCAACCCAAGCATTTT. As protein: CASSPGASTNQPKHF.

The rearrangement links TRBV6-9 to TRBJ2-3, with D possibly being TRBD1 or TRBD2 (6 bases each). Between the trimmed V and J ends, which lost 5 bases and 5 bases, there was a span of 20 bases. CDR3 length: 16 residues. The V gene's germline CDR1 is MNHGY and CDR2 SVAAGI. CDR3 nucleotides: TGTGCCAGCAGTATAAATGGACTGGCGGGACAAGATACGCAGTATTTT. This encodes CASSINGLAGQDTQYF.

In the case of this clonotype: Being one base from a much bigger clone, this may be a read error. This chain links TRBV29-1 with TRBJ2-5; weak D call: TRBD2 (5 bases). CDR1 is SQVTM and CDR2 is ANQGSEA in the germline V gene. The CDR3 has 12 amino acids. CDR3 nucleotides: TGCAGCGCCGAGACTAACGGAGAGGCCCAGTACTTC. It specifies CSAETNGEAQYF.

Details on this clonotype: The junction departs from the called germline gene at one end, perhaps through a read error. The rearrangement links TRBV11-2 to TRBJ2-3, with TRBD2 matching over 7 bases. From germline, CDR1 is SGHAT and CDR2 FQNNGV. This CDR3 region has 15 residues. The CDR3 reads CASSLRAGLTDTQYF. As DNA, the CDR3 is TGTGCCAGTAGCTTACGAGCGGGACTCACAGATACGCAGTATTTT. Complete variable domain (other parts from reference TRBV11-2 and TRBJ2-3): EAGVAQSPRYKIIEKRQSVAFWCNPISGHATLYWYQQILGQGPKLLIQFQNNGVVDDSQLPKDRFSAERLKGVDSTLKIQPAKLEDSAVYLCASSLRAGLTDTQYFGPGTRLTVL.

Note on this clonotype: A much larger clone differs by one base, so this may be a read error. This chain connects TRBV29-1 to TRBJ2-7; TRBD1 or TRBD2 may be the D gene (5 bases each). This CDR3 comprises 12 residues. Germline V gene sequence: CDR1 SQVTM, CDR2 ANQGSEA. The V gene lost 1 base and the J gene lost 6 bases, with 10 bases spanning the gap. The DNA for the CDR3 is TGCAGCGTTGAAGGTGGGGGACCCGAGCAGTACTTC. This codes for CSVEGGGPEQYF.

This clonotype has a single count. The chain carries TRBV6-6 and TRBJ1-1; 7 bases line up with TRBD1. Germline values: CDR1 MNHNY, CDR2 SVGAGI (reference sequence). The CDR3 extends over 15 amino acids. V trimming: 6 bases; J trimming: 8 bases; junction bases outside the gene matches: 15. Here the CDR3 reads CASRSRLLRDSEAFF. The CDR3 DNA reads TGTGCCAGCAGATCCAGACTTCTCAGGGACAGCGAAGCTTTCTTT.

To note about this clonotype: A much larger clone lies a single base off, so this may be a read error. The V and J genes are TRBV11-1 and TRBJ2-5; a weak D match, TRBD1 (6 bases). V lost 5 bases to trimming and J lost 2 bases, with 15 bases between them. CDR1 is SGHAT and CDR2 is FQDESV in the germline V gene (reference sequence). The CDR3 is made up of 15 amino acids. This CDR3 reads CASSRTGTTQETQYF. As DNA, the CDR3 is TGTGCCAGCAGCCGAACCGGGACAACGCAAGAGACCCAGTACTTC.

J is TRBJ2-5 and V is TRBV10-3; a weak D match, TRBD1 (5 bases). The CDR3 sequence is 14 residues long. V was pared by 3 bases and J by 6 bases, with 14 bases between. Germline V gives CDR1 ENHRY, CDR2 SYGVKD. The CDR3 loop reads CAISDTQGRQTQYF. CDR3 nucleotides: TGTGCCATCAGTGACACCCAGGGTAGACAGACCCAGTACTTC.

The chain uses TRBV10-3 and TRBJ1-2; D possibly corresponds to TRBD1 (5 bases). Germline values: CDR1 ENHRY, CDR2 SYGVKD. This CDR3 has 13 amino acids. V was shortened by 7 bases and J by 2 bases, with 11 bases between the two germline ends. CDR3 sequence reads: CAITEGRNYGYTF. The DNA of the CDR3 is TGTGCCATCACAGAGGGGCGGAACTATGGCTACACCTTC.

This clonotype was picked up many times. The chain combines TRBV11-2 with TRBJ2-1, with 13 bases lining up with TRBD2. Looked up from germline, CDR1 is SGHAT and CDR2 is FQNNGV. V lost 0 bases and J lost 8; bases outside the gene matches: 1. The CDR3 is made up of 15 amino acids. CDR3 DNA sequence: TGTGCCAGCAGCTTAGAACTAGCGGGAGGGTATGAGCAGTTCTTC. Translation: CASSLELAGGYEQFF.

The V call is TRBV12-3 or TRBV12-4, the J call TRBJ2-3; 10 positions agree with TRBD1. The CDR3 extends over 14 amino acids. Trimming at V came to 6 bases and at J to 4 bases, leaving 4 bases not matched to a gene. CDR3 coding DNA: TGTGCCAGCAGGAGGACAGGGGGAGCAGATACGCAGTATTTT. Translated, it gives CASRRTGGADTQYF.

The sample holds many counts of this clonotype. The chain links TRBV6-5 to TRBJ2-1; TRBD2 matches at 10 bases. The V segment lost 6 bases and the J segment 5 bases; nucleotides outside the gene matches: 10. CDR1 MNHEY and CDR2 SVGAGI come from the germline V gene. The CDR3 is 16 amino acids. CDR3 DNA sequence: TGTGCCAGCAGGACCTCACTAGCGGGACCCAACAATGAGCAGTTCTTC. Translation: CASRTSLAGPNNEQFF.

As for this clonotype: The junction departs from germline at one end; a sequencing error may be responsible. V usage is TRBV10-3 and J usage is TRBJ2-1, with unresolved D. Looked up from germline, CDR1 is ENHRY and CDR2 is SYGVKD. The CDR3 loop spans 12 amino acids. CDR3 in amino acids: CAINESNNEQFF. The CDR3 nucleotides read TGTGCCATCAATGAGTCGAACAATGAGCAGTTCTTC.

About this clonotype itself: A much larger clone differs by one base, so this may be a read error. The chain is built from TRBV11-2 and TRBJ1-1, with a possible D match to TRBD1 (5 bases). Trimming removed 5 bases from V and 5 bases from J, with 18 bases in between. The CDR3 runs to 15 residues. Germline CDR1 reads SGHAT; CDR2 reads FQNNGV. CDR3 protein: CASSPWFPQGTEAFF. CDR3 coding DNA: TGTGCCAGCAGCCCTTGGTTTCCCCAGGGAACTGAAGCTTTCTTT.

There are a few counts of this clonotype. The rearrangement uses TRBV29-1 and TRBJ1-2; D unclear. CDR1 is SQVTM, CDR2 ANQGSEA, per germline. CDR3 size: 14 residues. The germline V and J ends were trimmed by 2 bases and 0 bases, with 10 bases remaining between them. DNA of the CDR3: TGCAGCGTTGAACAGCCGTCCCCTAACTATGGCTACACCTTC. This translates into CSVEQPSPNYGYTF.

A note on this clonotype: Relative to the germline gene, one junction end is altered; a read error may explain this. This rearrangement joins TRBV6-5 to TRBJ2-6; D is undetermined. The CDR3 extends over 14 amino acids. CDR1 and CDR2 (germline): MNHEY, SVGAGI. The CDR3 loop is CVSSYLSGANVLTF. The CDR3 coding sequence is TGTGTCAGCAGTTACCTCTCTGGGGCCAACGTCCTGACTTTC.

This clonotype was counted between two and nine times. V is TRBV29-1 and J is TRBJ1-1; possible D gene TRBD1, 5 bases. V gave up 5 bases and J gave up 0 bases, with 16 bases separating them. Germline V gene sequence: CDR1 SQVTM, CDR2 ANQGSEA. The CDR3 contains 15 residues. CDR3 sequence (DNA): TGCAGCGTTTTGACCAGGGACTCCCTGAACACTGAAGCTTTCTTT. It encodes CSVLTRDSLNTEAFF.

The chain is built from TRBV7-9 and TRBJ2-1; D is perhaps TRBD1 or TRBD2 (5 bases each). Germline CDR1 is SEHNR and CDR2 is FQNEAQ (reference sequence). V was trimmed by 5 bases and J by 10 bases, leaving 18 bases between them. This CDR3 contains 14 residues. DNA of the CDR3: TGTGCCAGCAGCCCCCCCCGAGGGGCACAAGAGCAGTTCTTC. This encodes CASSPPRGAQEQFF.

Ten or more counts support this clonotype. V is TRBV11-2 and J is TRBJ2-1, with unresolved D. CDR3 length: 15 amino acids. Germline-derived CDR1 and CDR2 are SGHAT and FQNNGV. V lost 6 bases and J lost 5, with 17 bases in between. CDR3 DNA: TGTGCCAGCAGGCCTCTGGCAGGCCTCCACAATGAGCAGTTCTTC. It yields the protein CASRPLAGLHNEQFF.